These 26 T cell receptor beta chains share one sample of origin, sequenced in a study of blood T cell repertoires in COVID-19. Libraries were prepared by immunoSEQ multiplex PCR; TCRdb keeps only in-frame clonotypes and omits some of them. The data hold 400,000 or so clones, with 75% to 90% observed a single time. Sequenced input: PBMCs or T cells enriched from blood (not recorded which). Receptor source: a man aged 30 to 39 who had recovered from COVID-19.

This rearrangement joins TRBV11-2 to TRBJ2-3; D not resolved. The V gene's germline CDR1 is SGHAT and CDR2 FQNNGV. The V gene lost 0 bases and the J gene lost 1 base, with 11 bases spanning the gap. CDR3 size: 16 residues. CDR3 region: CASSLEWASGTDTQYF. The CDR3 DNA sequence: TGTGCCAGCAGCTTAGAGTGGGCCTCTGGCACAGATACGCAGTATTTT.

The V and J genes are TRBV3-1 (or the pseudogene TRBV3-2) and TRBJ1-1, with D possibly TRBD1 on 6 matching bases. The V and J ends lost 2 bases and 4 bases respectively, with 11 bases between them. CDR3 size: 14 residues. Germline CDR1 is LGHDT and CDR2 is YNNKEL (reference sequence). The chain's CDR3 is CASSQTGSVTEAFF. CDR3 in DNA: TGTGCCAGCAGCCAAACAGGGAGCGTCACTGAAGCTTTCTTT.

Here the CDR3 reads CASSLFATGGSPLHF. The CDR3 DNA follows: TGTGCCAGCAGTTTATTCGCCACAGGGGGTTCACCCCTCCACTTT. This chain uses TRBV27 with TRBJ1-6; 8 bases line up with TRBD1. The CDR3 totals 15 residues. The germline V gene has CDR1 MNHEY and CDR2 SMNVEV (reference sequence). The V and J ends lost 1 base and 9 bases, in that order; junction bases with no gene match: 5.

The CDR3 bases are TGTGCCAGTAGTATAGTAACTCGCAATGAGCAGTTCTTC. Amino acid sequence: CASSIVTRNEQFF. The V call is TRBV19, the J call TRBJ2-1, with D hard to call. The CDR3 loop spans 13 amino acids. V lost 1 base to trimming and J lost 6 bases, with 7 bases between them. Germline values: CDR1 LNHDA, CDR2 SQIVND (reference sequence). Supplemented by reference TRBV19 and TRBJ2-1, the full variable domain reads DGGITQSPKYLFRKEGQNVTLSCEQNLNHDAMYWYRQDPGQGLRLIYYSQIVNDFQKGDIAEGYSVSREKKESFPLTVTSAQKNPTAFYLCASSIVTRNEQFFGPGTRLTVL.

This chain uses TRBV9 with TRBJ1-1; D is undetermined. CDR3 length: 15 residues. The V end lost 0 bases, the J end lost 1 base, and 10 bases lay between the germline ends. Germline CDR1 SGDLS, CDR2 YYNGEE. The CDR3 DNA follows: TGTGCCAGCAGCGTAGCTCTGGCACAGAACACTGAAGCTTTCTTT. Its protein product is CASSVALAQNTEAFF. The whole variable domain, remainder taken from reference TRBV9 and TRBJ1-1, is DSGVTQTPKHLITATGQRVTLRCSPRSGDLSVYWYQQSLDQGLQFLIQYYNGEERAKGNILERFSAQQFPDLHSELNLSSLELGDSALYFCASSVALAQNTEAFFGQGTRLTVV.

V usage is TRBV6-5 and J usage is TRBJ2-1; D might be TRBD2 (6 bases). Per germline, CDR1 MNHEY and CDR2 SVGAGI. The CDR3 loop spans 12 amino acids. The V end was cut by 7 bases, the J end by 9 bases, with 13 bases between. The DNA for the CDR3 is TGTGCCAGCATAGATTGGCGGGGTGAGCAGTTCTTC. Encoded protein: CASIDWRGEQFF.

The rearrangement uses TRBV19 and TRBJ1-2; 8 nucleotides match TRBD1. The germline CDR1 and CDR2 sequences are LNHDA and SQIVND (reference sequence). With V trimmed by 10 bases and J by 8 bases, 12 bases remained unmatched. CDR3 size: 13 residues. This CDR3 is CATSRQGTEGYTF. In nucleotides, the CDR3 is TGTGCCACCTCTCGACAGGGGACAGAAGGCTACACCTTC.

The genes are TRBV18 and TRBJ2-2; 7 positions match TRBD2. J gave up 7 bases and V 2 bases, and 4 bases lay outside the gene matches. The CDR3 length is 14 residues. CDR1 and CDR2 (germline): KGHSH, LQKENI. The CDR3 DNA follows: TGTGCCAGCTCACCAGCGGGAGCGAGCGGGGAGCTGTTTTTT. Protein: CASSPAGASGELFF.

The table lists this clone with a count of one. The chain employs TRBV28 and TRBJ1-2; TRBD1 aligns across 7 bases. V dropped 4 bases and J dropped 5; count of bases not matched to a gene: 4. This CDR3 has 13 amino acids. Germline assignment: CDR1 MDHEN and CDR2 SYDVKM. This CDR3 is CASSSGQQYGYTF. The CDR3 coding sequence is TGTGCCAGCAGTTCGGGACAGCAATATGGCTACACCTTC.

The chain links TRBV5-1 to TRBJ1-4; TRBD1 agrees at 7 bases. Looked up from germline, CDR1 is SGHRS and CDR2 is YFSETQ. J was trimmed by 0 bases and V by 4 bases; bases with no gene match: 3. This CDR3 is built from 15 residues. This CDR3 reads CASSRDSTTNEKLFF. The CDR3 nucleotides read TGCGCCAGCAGCCGGGACAGCACAACTAATGAAAAACTGTTTTTT.

This clone was counted only a few times. This chain links TRBV7-9 with TRBJ2-3; 7 positions agree with TRBD2. CDR1 and CDR2 from the germline V gene are SEHNR and FQNEAQ (reference sequence). The CDR3 is 18 amino acids. Trimming removed 5 bases from V and 0 bases from J; junction bases left unmatched: 14. CDR3: CASSGRVVSGASTDTQYF. The DNA of the CDR3 is TGTGCCAGCAGCGGTAGGGTGGTGAGCGGGGCTAGCACAGATACGCAGTATTTT.

In its sample, this clone was seen once. The chain employs TRBV28 and TRBJ1-2, with a weak D call TRBD1 (5 bases). Germline assignment: CDR1 MDHEN and CDR2 SYDVKM. The CDR3 contains 15 residues. The ends were cut back, 6 bases at V and 3 bases at J, with 17 bases in the middle. This CDR3 reads CASSTAGAADYGYTF. DNA for the CDR3: TGTGCCAGCAGCACCGCTGGGGCGGCGGACTATGGCTACACCTTC.

The V and J genes are TRBV9 and TRBJ2-1; D might be TRBD2 (5 bases). Germline V CDR1 and CDR2: SGDLS, YYNGEE. This CDR3 is 15 amino acids long. The V end lost 4 bases, the J end lost 9 bases, and 20 bases lay between the germline ends. The CDR3 DNA reads as TGTGCCAGCAGCTTCTTTGGTCTCAACGAGGGTGAGCAGTTCTTC. Its translation is CASSFFGLNEGEQFF.

This chain uses TRBV28 with TRBJ2-3; TRBD2 is a possible D gene (5 bases). The CDR3 is made up of 17 amino acids. Trimming cost V 5 bases and J 3 bases, with 21 bases left between them. Germline V gene sequence: CDR1 MDHEN, CDR2 SYDVKM. The chain's CDR3 is CASSGGGLAPVTDTQYF. DNA of the CDR3: TGTGCCAGCAGTGGTGGCGGCCTAGCTCCCGTGACAGATACGCAGTATTTT.

The rearrangement joins TRBV2 to TRBJ2-2, with TRBD2 as a possible D gene (6 bases). Looked up from germline, CDR1 is SNHLY and CDR2 is FYNNEI. Trimming stripped 1 base from V and 1 base from J, with 16 bases between. This CDR3 region has 18 residues. CDR3 sequence reads: CASSEETGDPGNTGELFF. The CDR3 nucleotides are TGTGCCAGCAGTGAAGAAACGGGGGACCCCGGGAACACCGGGGAGCTGTTTTTT.

The chain recombines TRBV27 with TRBJ2-1, with 7 bases aligning to TRBD2. V lost 3 bases and J lost 0; bases outside the gene matches: 8. Germline CDR1 reads MNHEY; CDR2 reads SMNVEV (reference sequence). The CDR3 has 17 amino acids. CDR3 nucleotide sequence: TGTGCCAGCAGTTTTTTGTTGGGGGGGAGCTCCTACAATGAGCAGTTCTTC. It encodes CASSFLLGGSSYNEQFF.

This clone has a single count. The chain carries TRBV9 and TRBJ1-2; D is unresolved. CDR3 size: 15 residues. Trimming removed 0 bases at V and 0 bases at J, with 9 bases between. The V gene's germline CDR1 is SGDLS and CDR2 YYNGEE. In DNA, the CDR3 is TGTGCCAGCAGCGTAGGACACGTAGCTAACTATGGCTACACCTTC. Translating gives CASSVGHVANYGYTF.

The gene calls are TRBV19 and TRBJ2-7, with 10 bases aligning to TRBD1. This CDR3 is 15 amino acids long. Per the germline V gene, CDR1 is LNHDA and CDR2 is SQIVND (reference sequence). The V segment lost 5 bases and the J segment 3 bases; nucleotides outside the gene matches: 7. The CDR3 nucleotides are TGTGCCAGTAGTGCGTGGACAGGGGGTAACTACGAGCAGTACTTC. Encoded protein: CASSAWTGGNYEQYF.

The chain employs TRBV3-1 (or the pseudogene TRBV3-2) and TRBJ2-2; 13 bases match TRBD2. Per germline, CDR1 LGHDT and CDR2 YNNKEL (reference sequence). With 6 bases clipped from V and 5 bases from J, the junction kept 6 bases outside the gene matches. This CDR3 is built from 16 residues. The CDR3 reads CASRGLAGPETGELFF. The DNA of the CDR3 is TGTGCCAGCAGGGGACTAGCGGGACCGGAGACCGGGGAGCTGTTTTTT.

The V gene is TRBV7-2, the J gene TRBJ2-7; 9 bases match TRBD2. V trimming: 4 bases; J trimming: 4 bases; junction bases outside the gene matches: 8. The CDR3 sequence is 15 residues long. Germline CDR1 is SGHTA and CDR2 is FQGNSA. CDR3: CASSSVREGKYEQYF. The DNA for the CDR3 is TGTGCCAGCAGCTCCGTGCGGGAGGGCAAGTACGAGCAGTACTTC.

The rearrangement uses TRBV11-3 and TRBJ2-7; D is perhaps TRBD1 (6 bases). CDR3 size: 13 residues. V lost 5 bases, J lost 0 bases, and 8 bases lay in between. CDR1 and CDR2 (germline): SGHNT, YENEEA. The CDR3 loop reads CASSPQGSYEQYF. Written as DNA, the CDR3 is TGTGCCAGCAGCCCACAGGGCTCCTACGAGCAGTACTTC.

There are a few counts of this clone. The chain joins TRBV30 to TRBJ2-5, with D unclear. CDR3 length: 12 amino acids. Trimming pared 5 bases from V and 5 bases from J, leaving 12 bases between. Germline loops: CDR1 GTSNPN, CDR2 SVGIG (reference sequence). The CDR3 region has the DNA TGTGCCTGGTCTACCCTCAGGGAGACCCAGTACTTC. As protein: CAWSTLRETQYF.

The CDR3 DNA reads TGTGCCAGCAGCTCGCAGACTAGCGGGAGGGGGACAGATACGCAGTATTTT. Amino acids: CASSSQTSGRGTDTQYF. This rearrangement joins TRBV7-9 to TRBJ2-3; 14 bases are a match to TRBD2. The CDR3 consists of 17 residues. With 4 bases clipped from V and 3 bases from J, the junction kept 6 bases outside the gene matches. CDR1 and CDR2 from the germline V gene are SEHNR and FQNEAQ (reference sequence).

In this sample, this clone turned up a few times. V usage is TRBV3-1 (or the pseudogene TRBV3-2) and J usage is TRBJ2-3; 9 bases are shared with TRBD2. The germline CDR1 and CDR2 sequences are LGHDT and YNNKEL (reference sequence). The CDR3 sequence is 14 residues long. V lost 4 bases, J lost 6 bases, and 5 bases stayed unmatched. CDR3 nucleotide sequence: TGTGCCAGCAGCCTAGCGGGAGTGGGCGATACGCAGTATTTT. Translated, it gives CASSLAGVGDTQYF.

This chain links TRBV14 with TRBJ2-3; D is perhaps TRBD2 (5 bases). V was cut by 6 bases and J by 3 bases, with 16 bases left in between. The CDR3 consists of 15 residues. The germline gives CDR1 SGHDN, CDR2 FVKESK. The CDR3: CASSRGGGRTDTQYF. In nucleotides, the CDR3 is TGTGCCAGCAGTCGAGGCGGTGGGAGAACAGATACGCAGTATTTT. The entire variable domain, with the rest obtained from reference TRBV14 and TRBJ2-3, is as follows: EAGVTQFPSHSVIEKGQTVTLRCDPISGHDNLYWYRRVMGKEIKFLLHFVKESKQDESGMPNNRFLAERTGGTYSTLKVQPAELEDSGVYFCASSRGGGRTDTQYFGPGTRLTVL.

The chain recombines TRBV6-4 with TRBJ2-5; D may be TRBD2 (5 bases). The CDR3 length is 13 residues. Germline CDR1 MRHNA, CDR2 SNTAGT. Deletions cut 0 bases from V and 5 bases from J, with 7 bases between. The CDR3 DNA reads TGTGCCAGCAGTGACTCGGAGGTTGAGACCCAGTACTTC. This translates into CASSDSEVETQYF.